The subject of this entry is one TCR beta chain. There are 13 residues in the CDR3. The germline V gene has CDR1 MNHEY and CDR2 SVGAGI. The ends were cut back, 2 bases at V and 11 bases at J, with 10 bases in the middle. This sample was taken from a study of CD8 T cells in Susac syndrome. Random-hexamer reverse transcription was applied to about 0.45 to 1 ug RNA. TCRdb used MiXCR to reprocess the immunoSEQ multiplex PCR reads, holding one entry per CDR3 protein. The sample lists 75,000 to 80,000 distinct CDR3 sequences, 94% occurring once. The chain carries TRBV6-5 and TRBJ1-6; no clear D. This TCR was sampled from a human donor with Susac syndrome. Specimen: CD8+ T cells from PBMCs. The DNA for the CDR3 is TGTGCCAGCAGTTACGGAGTTAGGGCACCCCTCCACTTT. Translating it yields CASSYGVRAPLHF.